A selection of T cell receptor beta chains follows, all from one sample in a study. TCRdb re-called the RT-PCR reads with MiXCR, one entry per CDR3 protein. Here the sample spans hundreds of thousands of distinct CDR3 sequences, 14% being singletons. The specimen sequenced was memory CD4+ T cells from blood. The receptors stem from a female donor in good health, serving as a healthy control. Both conserved end residues are part of each CDR3. A D gene is named only where the DNA matches it firmly. Size values are once, few and many counts, or a class for expanded clones, and some rows have none.

V gene: TRBV7-2
clone size: NA
J gene: TRBJ2-3
D gene: NA
CDR3 DNA: TGTGCCAGCAGACCTCCGGGACGGCAGAGTGGGAATACGCAGTATTTT
CDR3 protein: CASRPPGRQSGNTQYF

V gene: TRBV6-5
clone size: many
J gene: TRBJ1-5
D gene: NA
CDR3 DNA: TGTGCCAGCAGTTCCACCTATAATCAGCCCCAGCATTTT
CDR3 protein: CASSSTYNQPQHF

V gene: TRBV9
clone size: NA
J gene: TRBJ2-7
D gene: NA
CDR3 DNA: TGTGCCAGCAGCCCCACCCCACAGGGATACGAGCAGTACTTC
CDR3 protein: CASSPTPQGYEQYF

V gene: TRBV7-2
clone size: many
J gene: TRBJ2-6
D gene: NA
CDR3 DNA: TGTGCCAGCAGCTTAGAGCCATCTGGGGCCAACGTCCTGACTTTC
CDR3 protein: CASSLEPSGANVLTF

V gene: TRBV5-4
clone size: NA
J gene: TRBJ2-7
D gene: NA
CDR3 DNA: TGTGCCAGCAGCTTTAAGCTAACCTATGAAGACGAGCAGTACTTC
CDR3 protein: CASSFKLTYEDEQYF

V gene: TRBV7-6
clone size: many
J gene: TRBJ1-5
D gene: NA
CDR3 DNA: TGTGCCAGCAGCTTAGGGGGTGGCCTAAATCAGCCCCAGCATTTT
CDR3 protein: CASSLGGGLNQPQHF

V gene: TRBV7-8
clone size: few
J gene: TRBJ1-2
D gene: NA
CDR3 DNA: TGTGCCAGCAGCTTATTACGGATACCGAATGGCTACACCTTC
CDR3 protein: CASSLLRIPNGYTF

V gene: TRBV7-3
clone size: NA
J gene: TRBJ2-1
D gene: TRBD2
CDR3 DNA: TGTGCCAGCAGCTTAACGTCGGCTAGCGGGGGCCTCTACAATGAGCAGTTCTTC
CDR3 protein: CASSLTSASGGLYNEQFF

V gene: TRBV6-1
clone size: few
J gene: TRBJ2-1
D gene: NA
CDR3 DNA: TGTGCCAGCAGGCAAGGGACTCTCCCTGAGCAGTTCTTC
CDR3 protein: CASRQGTLPEQFF

V gene: TRBV20-1
clone size: many
J gene: TRBJ2-3
D gene: NA
CDR3 DNA: TGCAGTGCTCGTGCACCCCTTTCTAGCACAGATACGCAGTATTTT
CDR3 protein: CSARAPLSSTDTQYF

V gene: TRBV20-1
clone size: NA
J gene: TRBJ2-1
D gene: NA
CDR3 DNA: TGCAGTGCCGCGACGAGACTGGACTACAATGAGCAGTTCTTC
CDR3 protein: CSAATRLDYNEQFF

V gene: TRBV20-1
clone size: many
J gene: TRBJ2-2
D gene: NA
CDR3 DNA: TGCAGTGCCTCAGGGAGTACGAACACCGGGGAGCTGTTTTTT
CDR3 protein: CSASGSTNTGELFF

V gene: TRBV5-1
clone size: few
J gene: TRBJ2-5
D gene: NA
CDR3 DNA: TGCGCCAGCAGCTTAAGACAACAGCGAATGGAGACCCAGTACTTC
CDR3 protein: CASSLRQQRMETQYF

V gene: TRBV15
clone size: few
J gene: TRBJ1-2
D gene: NA
CDR3 DNA: TGTGCCACCAGCACAGACAGTCGTAACGGCTACACCTTC
CDR3 protein: CATSTDSRNGYTF

V gene: TRBV27
clone size: few
J gene: TRBJ1-5
D gene: NA
CDR3 DNA: TGTGCCAGCAGACGGGTAGGTGGCAATCAGCCCCAGCATTTT
CDR3 protein: CASRRVGGNQPQHF

V gene: TRBV6-2/TRBV6-3
clone size: few
J gene: TRBJ2-1
D gene: NA
CDR3 DNA: TGTGCCAGCGGGGGATTGATGCAGGCCCCGGGGGATGAGCAGTTCTTC
CDR3 protein: CASGGLMQAPGDEQFF

V gene: TRBV7-9
clone size: few
J gene: TRBJ2-3
D gene: TRBD2
CDR3 DNA: TGTGCCAGCCTCTCCGGACTAGCGGGACTCACAGATACGCAGTATTTT
CDR3 protein: CASLSGLAGLTDTQYF

V gene: TRBV20-1
clone size: NA
J gene: TRBJ2-5
D gene: NA
CDR3 DNA: TGCAGTGCTAGAGGAGGGACGTTCTGGGAGACCCAGTACTTC
CDR3 protein: CSARGGTFWETQYF

V gene: TRBV20-1
clone size: few
J gene: TRBJ1-6
D gene: TRBD1
CDR3 DNA: TGCAGTGTAACGGACAGGGGAGATTCACCCCTCCACTTT
CDR3 protein: CSVTDRGDSPLHF

V gene: TRBV28
clone size: NA
J gene: TRBJ2-7
D gene: NA
CDR3 DNA: TGTGCCAGCAGTTCCCCGGGCGGATCCTACGAGCAGTACTTC
CDR3 protein: CASSSPGGSYEQYF

V gene: TRBV20-1
clone size: few
J gene: TRBJ1-5
D gene: TRBD1
CDR3 DNA: TGCAGTGCATCTAGGACAGGGGGAGATAATCAGCCCCAGCATTTT
CDR3 protein: CSASRTGGDNQPQHF

V gene: TRBV9
clone size: few
J gene: TRBJ1-2
D gene: NA
CDR3 DNA: TGTGCCAGCAGCGTAGCTGACCCCGGGAGCTATGGCTACACCTTC
CDR3 protein: CASSVADPGSYGYTF

V gene: TRBV5-1
clone size: many
J gene: TRBJ1-4
D gene: NA
CDR3 DNA: TGCGCCAGCAGCTTGGGCGGACAGTCAGCCGAAAAACTGTTTTTT
CDR3 protein: CASSLGGQSAEKLFF

V gene: TRBV20-1
clone size: many
J gene: TRBJ2-3
D gene: NA
CDR3 DNA: TGCAGTGCCAGGGTCACAGACGGGACAGATACGCAGTATTTT
CDR3 protein: CSARVTDGTDTQYF

V gene: TRBV2
clone size: few
J gene: TRBJ1-1
D gene: NA
CDR3 DNA: TGTGCCAGCGACAAGGAGGGGCTGGGCACTGAAGCTTTCTTT
CDR3 protein: CASDKEGLGTEAFF

V gene: TRBV7-2
clone size: few
J gene: TRBJ1-1
D gene: TRBD1
CDR3 DNA: TGTGCCAGCAGCTCGCGACAGGGGGCCCCGACTGAAGCTTTCTTT
CDR3 protein: CASSSRQGAPTEAFF

V gene: TRBV5-6
clone size: NA
J gene: TRBJ2-7
D gene: NA
CDR3 DNA: TGTGCCAGCAGCCTGACCGGACACGAGCAGTACTTC
CDR3 protein: CASSLTGHEQYF

V gene: TRBV20-1
clone size: few
J gene: TRBJ2-7
D gene: NA
CDR3 DNA: TGCAGTGCTAGGTCGGCTAGCTCCTGGTCCTACGAGCAGTACTTC
CDR3 protein: CSARSASSWSYEQYF

V gene: TRBV13
clone size: NA
J gene: TRBJ2-2
D gene: NA
CDR3 DNA: TGTGCCAGCAGCTTAGCGGTGGTCACCGGGGAGCTGTTTTTT
CDR3 protein: CASSLAVVTGELFF

V gene: TRBV30
clone size: NA
J gene: TRBJ1-2
D gene: TRBD1
CDR3 DNA: TGTGCCTGGAGGACGACAGGGGGGGACTATGGCTACACCTTC
CDR3 protein: CAWRTTGGDYGYTF

V gene: TRBV7-9
clone size: NA
J gene: TRBJ2-5
D gene: NA
CDR3 DNA: TGTGCCAGCAGCCAGTGGGGAGGCGAGACCCAGTACTTC
CDR3 protein: CASSQWGGETQYF

V gene: TRBV9
clone size: many
J gene: TRBJ1-6
D gene: TRBD1
CDR3 DNA: TGTGCCAGCAGCGCATTGGACAGGGGGTTAAGTCCCCTCCACTTT
CDR3 protein: CASSALDRGLSPLHF

V gene: TRBV28
clone size: NA
J gene: TRBJ1-1
D gene: NA
CDR3 DNA: TGTGCCAGCAGTTCAATGCAGCGAGAGAACACTGAAGCTTTCTTT
CDR3 protein: CASSSMQRENTEAFF

V gene: TRBV18
clone size: NA
J gene: TRBJ2-2
D gene: NA
CDR3 DNA: TGTGCCAGCTCACCAGCAGGAGCGAACACCGGGGAGCTGTTTTTT
CDR3 protein: CASSPAGANTGELFF

V gene: TRBV30
clone size: few
J gene: TRBJ1-2
D gene: NA
CDR3 DNA: TGTGCCTGGAGTGTATTTGGTCTGAACGTGTCCTTC
CDR3 protein: CAWSVFGLNVSF

V gene: TRBV4-3
clone size: many
J gene: TRBJ2-3
D gene: NA
CDR3 DNA: TGCGCCAGCAGCCCCCGGGGCGGTAGCACAGATACGCAGTATTTT
CDR3 protein: CASSPRGGSTDTQYF

V gene: TRBV6-6
clone size: NA
J gene: TRBJ2-1
D gene: TRBD1
CDR3 DNA: TGTGCCAGCAGTTACGGACAGGGGTCATACAATGAGCAGTTCTTC
CDR3 protein: CASSYGQGSYNEQFF

V gene: TRBV7-9
clone size: NA
J gene: TRBJ2-1
D gene: TRBD2
CDR3 DNA: TGTGCCAGCAGCCCCCCGGGCGGGAGTTTTAATGAGCAGTTCTTC
CDR3 protein: CASSPPGGSFNEQFF

V gene: TRBV7-6
clone size: few
J gene: TRBJ2-1
D gene: NA
CDR3 DNA: TGTGCCAGCAGCTTAGGTTATCCGGGGGAAGGTGAGCAGTTCTTC
CDR3 protein: CASSLGYPGEGEQFF

V gene: TRBV10-3
clone size: few
J gene: TRBJ2-7
D gene: TRBD2
CDR3 DNA: TGTGCCATCAGTGAGCCGGGACTAGCGGGATACGAGCAGTACTTC
CDR3 protein: CAISEPGLAGYEQYF

V gene: TRBV15
clone size: NA
J gene: TRBJ1-1
D gene: TRBD1
CDR3 DNA: TGTGCCACCAGCAAACCTACAGGGGTCGGAGCTTTCTTT
CDR3 protein: CATSKPTGVGAFF

V gene: TRBV7-3
clone size: NA
J gene: TRBJ2-1
D gene: NA
CDR3 DNA: TGTGCCAGCAGCATCGCCGGGACTTTGTACAATGAGCAGTTCTTC
CDR3 protein: CASSIAGTLYNEQFF

V gene: TRBV7-9
clone size: NA
J gene: TRBJ2-7
D gene: TRBD2
CDR3 DNA: TGTGCCAGCAGCTTAGAGCCCGCCGGGACGGGAGGCGAGCAGTACTTC
CDR3 protein: CASSLEPAGTGGEQYF

V gene: TRBV6-6
clone size: few
J gene: TRBJ2-7
D gene: TRBD2
CDR3 DNA: TGTGCCAGCAGGCCCGGACTAGCGGCCTACGAGCAGTACTTC
CDR3 protein: CASRPGLAAYEQYF

V gene: TRBV5-1
clone size: NA
J gene: TRBJ1-1
D gene: NA
CDR3 DNA: TGCGCCAGCAGCTTGAGGGACATTAGGAACACTGAAGCTTTCTTT
CDR3 protein: CASSLRDIRNTEAFF

V gene: TRBV4-1
clone size: NA
J gene: TRBJ2-7
D gene: TRBD1
CDR3 DNA: TGCGCCAGCAGCCAAGATCCCACGGGACAGACCTACGAGCAGTACTTC
CDR3 protein: CASSQDPTGQTYEQYF

V gene: TRBV5-1
clone size: few
J gene: TRBJ1-2
D gene: TRBD1
CDR3 DNA: TGCGCCAGCAGCTTGTCCGGACAGGGGGCGGATGGCTACACCTTC
CDR3 protein: CASSLSGQGADGYTF

V gene: TRBV20-1
clone size: many
J gene: TRBJ1-3
D gene: NA
CDR3 DNA: TGCAGTGCTGCTCGGACGGGACAACTCAACACCATATATTTT
CDR3 protein: CSAARTGQLNTIYF